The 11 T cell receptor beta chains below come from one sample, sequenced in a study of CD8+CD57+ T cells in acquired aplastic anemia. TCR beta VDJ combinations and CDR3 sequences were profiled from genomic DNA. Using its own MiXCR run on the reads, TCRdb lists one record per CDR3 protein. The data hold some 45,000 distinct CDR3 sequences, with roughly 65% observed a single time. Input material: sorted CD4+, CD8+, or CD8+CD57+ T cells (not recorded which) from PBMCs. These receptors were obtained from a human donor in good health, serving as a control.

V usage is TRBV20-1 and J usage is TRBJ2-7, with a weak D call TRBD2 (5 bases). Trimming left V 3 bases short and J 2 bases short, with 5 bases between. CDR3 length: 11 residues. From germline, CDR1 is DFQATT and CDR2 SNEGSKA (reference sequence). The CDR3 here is CSASGAYEQYF. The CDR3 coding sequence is TGCAGTGCTAGCGGGGCCTACGAGCAGTACTTC.

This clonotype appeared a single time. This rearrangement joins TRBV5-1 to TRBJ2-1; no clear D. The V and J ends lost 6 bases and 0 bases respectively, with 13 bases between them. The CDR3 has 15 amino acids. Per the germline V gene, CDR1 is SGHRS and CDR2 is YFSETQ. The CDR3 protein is CASTGTPSSYNEQFF. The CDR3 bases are TGCGCCAGCACGGGCACACCGAGCTCCTACAATGAGCAGTTCTTC.

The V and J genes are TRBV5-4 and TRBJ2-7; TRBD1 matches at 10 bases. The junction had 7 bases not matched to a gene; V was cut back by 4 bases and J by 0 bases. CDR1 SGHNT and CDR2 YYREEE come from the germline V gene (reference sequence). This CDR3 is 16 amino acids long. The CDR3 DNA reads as TGTGCCAGCAGCACACCCGGGACAGGGGTCTCCTACGAGCAGTACTTC. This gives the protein CASSTPGTGVSYEQYF.

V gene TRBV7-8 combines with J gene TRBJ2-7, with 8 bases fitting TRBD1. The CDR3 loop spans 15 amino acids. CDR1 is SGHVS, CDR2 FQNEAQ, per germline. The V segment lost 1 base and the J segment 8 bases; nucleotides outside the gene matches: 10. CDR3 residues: CASSLVAGQGKKQYV. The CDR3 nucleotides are TGTGCCAGCAGCTTAGTAGCCGGACAGGGTAAAAAGCAGTACGTC.

CDR3 nucleotide sequence: TGTGCCAGCAGCGGACGGGACAGGGCAGACCAGACTAACTATGGCTACACCTTC. As protein: CASSGRDRADQTNYGYTF. The chain recombines TRBV9 with TRBJ1-2; 9 nucleotides agree with TRBD1. J lost 0 bases, V lost 3 bases, and 12 bases had no gene match. The CDR3 consists of 18 residues. Germline V lookup: CDR1 SGDLS, CDR2 YYNGEE.

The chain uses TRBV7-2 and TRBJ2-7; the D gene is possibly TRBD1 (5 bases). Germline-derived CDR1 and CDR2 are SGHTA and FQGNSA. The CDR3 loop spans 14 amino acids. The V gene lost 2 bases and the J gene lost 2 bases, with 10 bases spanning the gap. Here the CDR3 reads CASSLSGSTYEQYF. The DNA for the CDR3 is TGTGCCAGCAGCTTATCAGGGTCAACCTACGAGCAGTACTTC.

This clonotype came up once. CDR3 nucleotides: TGTGCCAGCAGCCAAGTAAGGGGTGGTAGGGGGCCGCTCTACGAGCAGTACTTC. Its protein is CASSQVRGGRGPLYEQYF. The V call is TRBV14, the J call TRBJ2-7, with 7 bases that match TRBD1. V lost 1 base and J lost 3; bases outside the gene matches: 15. The CDR3 is 18 amino acids. Per the germline V gene, CDR1 is SGHDN and CDR2 is FVKESK.

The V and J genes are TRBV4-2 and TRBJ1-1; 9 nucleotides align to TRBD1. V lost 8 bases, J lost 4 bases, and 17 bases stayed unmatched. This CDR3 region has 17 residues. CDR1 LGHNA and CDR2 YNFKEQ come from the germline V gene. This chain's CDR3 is CASYTGDRVGSSTEAFF. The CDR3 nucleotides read TGTGCCAGCTACACTGGGGACAGGGTCGGTAGTAGCACTGAAGCTTTCTTT.

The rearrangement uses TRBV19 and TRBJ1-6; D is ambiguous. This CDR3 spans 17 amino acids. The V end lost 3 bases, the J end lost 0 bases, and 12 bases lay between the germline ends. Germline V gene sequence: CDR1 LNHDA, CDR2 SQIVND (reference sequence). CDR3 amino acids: CASSISRQSSYNSPLHF. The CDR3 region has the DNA TGTGCCAGTAGTATCTCGCGCCAGAGCTCCTATAATTCACCCCTCCACTTT.

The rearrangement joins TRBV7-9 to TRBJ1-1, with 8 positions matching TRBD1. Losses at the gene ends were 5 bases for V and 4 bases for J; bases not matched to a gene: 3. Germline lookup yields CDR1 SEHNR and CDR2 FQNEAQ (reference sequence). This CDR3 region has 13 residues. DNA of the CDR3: TGTGCCAGCAGCCGAACAGGGGGCACTGAAGCTTTCTTT. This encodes CASSRTGGTEAFF.

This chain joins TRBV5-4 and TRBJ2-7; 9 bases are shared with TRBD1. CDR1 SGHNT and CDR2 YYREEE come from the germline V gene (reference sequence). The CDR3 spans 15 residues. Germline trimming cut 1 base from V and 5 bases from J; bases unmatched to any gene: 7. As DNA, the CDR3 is TGTGCCAGCAGCTTGTTAGGGACAGGGCTGCACGAGCAGTACTTC. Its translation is CASSLLGTGLHEQYF.